What follows are 11 T cell receptor beta chains derived from one specimen sequenced in a study of shared clonotypes between healthy human individuals. Sequencing used immunoSEQ multiplex PCR; TCRdb keeps in-frame clones, though not all of them. Of roughly 2 million clones listed, about 95% were seen once; the top ten hold about 1.1%. CD45RO-negative cells were positively selected for CCR7, leaving out terminally differentiated effector memory CD45RA+ cells. The sequenced material came from naive CD8+ T cells sorted from blood. The receptors derive from a man aged 18 to 29 in good health.

The gene calls are TRBV5-1 and TRBJ2-7; TRBD2 is a possible D gene (5 bases). This CDR3 is built from 14 residues. The germline V and J ends were trimmed by 2 bases and 3 bases, with 12 bases remaining between them. Germline V lookup: CDR1 SGHRS, CDR2 YFSETQ. CDR3 DNA: TGCGCCAGCAGCTTTGGTGTCGGGAACTACGAGCAGTACTTC. It is translated as CASSFGVGNYEQYF.

V and J are TRBV6-5 and TRBJ2-2, with TRBD1 identical over 8 bases. The junction had 6 bases not matched to a gene; V was cut back by 6 bases and J by 3 bases. Germline CDR1 is MNHEY and CDR2 is SVGAGI. This CDR3 has 15 residues. The CDR3 region is CASSRDRPDTGELFF. Here the CDR3 DNA reads TGTGCCAGCAGCCGGGACAGGCCCGACACCGGGGAGCTGTTTTTT.

This rearrangement joins TRBV9 to TRBJ2-3, with D uncertain. From germline, CDR1 is SGDLS and CDR2 YYNGEE. The CDR3 extends over 15 amino acids. Trimming left V 3 bases short and J 1 base short, with 12 bases between. The CDR3: CASSAEGWGTDTQYF. CDR3 bases: TGTGCCAGCAGCGCCGAAGGGTGGGGCACAGATACGCAGTATTTT. Using reference TRBV9 and TRBJ2-3 for the parts outside the CDR3, the full variable domain is DSGVTQTPKHLITATGQRVTLRCSPRSGDLSVYWYQQSLDQGLQFLIQYYNGEERAKGNILERFSAQQFPDLHSELNLSSLELGDSALYFCASSAEGWGTDTQYFGPGTRLTVL.

The CDR3 DNA reads TGTGCCAGTAGTATAGGGCAGGCAACCGGGGAGCTGTTTTTT. Translating it yields CASSIGQATGELFF. This sequence joins TRBV19 and TRBJ2-2, with D uncertain. Germline CDR1 reads LNHDA; CDR2 reads SQIVND (reference sequence). V was trimmed by 1 base and J by 5 bases, leaving 8 bases between them. The CDR3 covers 14 residues.

The chain carries TRBV6-1 and TRBJ2-2; tentative D call: TRBD2 (5 bases). Germline V gene lookup returns CDR1 MNHNS and CDR2 SASEGT. V lost 4 bases and J 11 bases, leaving 11 bases between the germline ends. The CDR3 has 12 amino acids. CDR3 amino acids: CASSGFRGELFF. CDR3 nucleotide sequence: TGTGCCAGCAGTGGCTTCCGGGGAGAGCTGTTTTTT.

V and J are TRBV30 and TRBJ1-5; D is possibly TRBD1 (5 bases). The CDR3 has 14 residues. CDR1 and CDR2 (germline): GTSNPN, SVGIG (reference sequence). V was shortened by 5 bases and J by 4 bases, with 15 bases between the two germline ends. CDR3 region: CAWGAEDENQPQHF. CDR3 DNA sequence: TGTGCCTGGGGGGCAGAAGACGAGAATCAGCCCCAGCATTTT.

This sequence joins TRBV5-1 and TRBJ2-7, with 8 bases lining up with TRBD1. The germline gives CDR1 SGHRS, CDR2 YFSETQ. The CDR3 spans 14 residues. With 4 bases clipped from V and 2 bases from J, the junction kept 5 bases outside the gene matches. The CDR3 sequence: CASSVDRGPYEQYF. Written as DNA, the CDR3 is TGCGCCAGCAGCGTTGACAGGGGCCCCTACGAGCAGTACTTC.

The rearrangement joins TRBV5-1 to TRBJ1-1; D is possibly TRBD1 (5 bases). In germline, CDR1 is SGHRS, CDR2 YFSETQ. This CDR3 is built from 13 residues. The V and J ends lost 4 bases and 7 bases respectively, with 14 bases between them. In DNA form, the CDR3 reads TGCGCCAGCAGCCCCTCCGGGGGGATTGAAGCTTTCTTT. This codes for CASSPSGGIEAFF.

The chain employs TRBV5-1 and TRBJ2-3, with 8 bases matching TRBD1. Trimming cost V 5 bases and J 1 base; bases outside gene matches: 0. CDR1 SGHRS and CDR2 YFSETQ come from the germline V gene. The CDR3 runs 13 residues. The CDR3 coding sequence is TGCGCCAGCAGGGACAGGGGCACAGATACGCAGTATTTT. The encoded protein is CASRDRGTDTQYF.

This clone has just one count. The J gene is TRBJ2-7, the V gene TRBV25-1; 13 nucleotides align to TRBD2. Germline CDR1 and CDR2: MGHDK and SYGVNS. The CDR3 consists of 15 residues. The V segment lost 1 base and the J segment 5 bases; nucleotides outside the gene matches: 2. DNA of the CDR3: TGTGCCAGCAGTGAATTAGGACTAGCGGGAGACGAGCAGTACTTC. Translating it yields CASSELGLAGDEQYF.

This chain links TRBV2 with TRBJ2-7; no clear D gene. The CDR3 is 17 residues long. The germline CDR1 and CDR2 sequences are SNHLY and FYNNEI. V was cut by 4 bases and J by 1 base, with 20 bases left in between. This chain's CDR3 is CASSALEWFSESYEQYF. For the CDR3, the DNA is TGTGCCAGCAGTGCGTTGGAATGGTTTTCGGAATCCTACGAGCAGTACTTC.